This T cell receptor (beta chain) was recovered during a study of response to subunit inactivated influenza vaccine. V lost 0 bases, J lost 0 bases, and 7 bases lay in between. The germline CDR1 and CDR2 sequences are LGHNA and YNFKEQ. The CDR3 is made up of 15 amino acids. TCRdb redid the calling of the RT-PCR reads with MiXCR, one entry per CDR3 protein. The sample includes 200,000 to 300,000 distinct CDR3 sequences, 9% to 15% of them seen just once. The clonotype was recovered from a man aged 50-60 years who received an inactivated influenza vaccine. This sample comprised non-naive T cells sorted from PBMCs, obtained roughly 15 days before vaccination. The chain combines TRBV4-2 with TRBJ2-3, with no clear D. The CDR3 loop reads CASSQDRRSTDTQYF. CDR3 in DNA: TGTGCCAGCAGCCAAGATCGAAGGAGCACAGATACGCAGTATTTT.